This note documents a single T cell receptor beta chain sequence. Its antigen remains unknown. Some clones are missing from TCRdb's copy, which holds only in-frame ones; the method was immunoSEQ multiplex PCR. The sample includes 100,000 or so clones, roughly nine tenths of them seen just once. The data were taken from a study of T cell responses to AZD1222 COVID-19 vaccine. The overall study: Timing groups of about 4 and about 12 weeks for second doses were pooled.

Findings and limits, study-wide: After the peak T cell response, and only then, were repertoires sampled. Increases in Spike-specific TCR breadth and depth were seen after two AZD1222 doses.

The CDR3 spans 14 residues. Germline loops: CDR1 MNHEY, CDR2 SVGAGI. The V gene lost 0 bases and the J gene lost 4 bases, with 7 bases spanning the gap. This receptor was taken from an adult in good health. V gene TRBV6-5 combines with J gene TRBJ1-5; no firm D call. The starting material was peripheral blood, obtained on day 0 of AZD1222 vaccination. The chain's CDR3 is CASSYSIKNQPQHF. CDR3 DNA: TGTGCCAGCAGTTACTCGATTAAAAATCAGCCCCAGCATTTT.